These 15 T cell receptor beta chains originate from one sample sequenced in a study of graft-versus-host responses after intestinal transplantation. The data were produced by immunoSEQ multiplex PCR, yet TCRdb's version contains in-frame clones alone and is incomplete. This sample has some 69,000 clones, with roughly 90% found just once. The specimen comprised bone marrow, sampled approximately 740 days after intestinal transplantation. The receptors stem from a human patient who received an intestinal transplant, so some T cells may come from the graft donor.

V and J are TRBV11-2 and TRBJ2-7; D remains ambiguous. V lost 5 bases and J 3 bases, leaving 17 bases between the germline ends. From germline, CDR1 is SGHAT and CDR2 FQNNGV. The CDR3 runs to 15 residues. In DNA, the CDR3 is TGTGCCAGCAGCGCCGACGGGTTCCTTTTCTACGAGCAGTACTTC. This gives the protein CASSADGFLFYEQYF.

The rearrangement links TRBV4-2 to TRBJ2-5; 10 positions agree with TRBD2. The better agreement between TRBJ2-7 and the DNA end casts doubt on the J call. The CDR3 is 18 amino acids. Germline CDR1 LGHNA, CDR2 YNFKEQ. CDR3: CASSQDPSGSASPYEQYF. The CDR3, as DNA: TGTGCCAGCAGCCAAGATCCTAGCGGGAGCGCCTCCCCCTACGAGCAGTACTTC.

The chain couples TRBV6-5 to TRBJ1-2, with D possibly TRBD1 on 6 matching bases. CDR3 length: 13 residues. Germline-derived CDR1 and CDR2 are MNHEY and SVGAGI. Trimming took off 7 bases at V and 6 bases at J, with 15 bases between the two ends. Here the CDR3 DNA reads TGTGCCAGCACTCCTGATTGGACAGATGGCTACACCTTC. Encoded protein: CASTPDWTDGYTF.

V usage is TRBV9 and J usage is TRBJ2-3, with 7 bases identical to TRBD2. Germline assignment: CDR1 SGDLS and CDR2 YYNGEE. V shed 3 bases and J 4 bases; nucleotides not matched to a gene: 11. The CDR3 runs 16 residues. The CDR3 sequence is CASSAAPTGGSDTQYF. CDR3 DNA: TGTGCCAGCAGCGCTGCCCCTACGGGAGGTTCAGATACGCAGTATTTT.

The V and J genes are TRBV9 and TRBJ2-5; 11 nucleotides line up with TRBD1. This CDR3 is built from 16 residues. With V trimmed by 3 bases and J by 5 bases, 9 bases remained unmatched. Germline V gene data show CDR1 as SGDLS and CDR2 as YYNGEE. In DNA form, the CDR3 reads TGTGCCAGCAGCGGAGGACAGGGGGCGCCTGAGGAGACCCAGTACTTC. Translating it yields CASSGGQGAPEETQYF. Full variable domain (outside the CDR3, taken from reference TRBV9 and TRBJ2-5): DSGVTQTPKHLITATGQRVTLRCSPRSGDLSVYWYQQSLDQGLQFLIQYYNGEERAKGNILERFSAQQFPDLHSELNLSSLELGDSALYFCASSGGQGAPEETQYFGPGTRLLVL.

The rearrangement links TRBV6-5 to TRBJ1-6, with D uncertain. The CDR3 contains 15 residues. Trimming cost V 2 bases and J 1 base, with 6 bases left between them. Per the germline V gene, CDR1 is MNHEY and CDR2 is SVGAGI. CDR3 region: CASSYRRSYNSPLHF. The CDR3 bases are TGTGCCAGCAGTTACCGGCGATCCTATAATTCACCCCTCCACTTT.

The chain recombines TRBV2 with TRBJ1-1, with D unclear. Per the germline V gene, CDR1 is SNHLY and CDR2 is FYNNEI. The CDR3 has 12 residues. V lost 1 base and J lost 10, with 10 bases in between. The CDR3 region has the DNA TGTGCCAGCAGTGAAGGGGATTGGGGAGCTTTCTTT. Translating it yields CASSEGDWGAFF.

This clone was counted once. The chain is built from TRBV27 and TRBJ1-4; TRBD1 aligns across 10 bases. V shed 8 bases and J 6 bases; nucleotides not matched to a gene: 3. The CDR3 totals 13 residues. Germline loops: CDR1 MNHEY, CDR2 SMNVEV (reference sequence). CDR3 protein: CASSGQGYEKLFF. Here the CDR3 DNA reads TGTGCCAGCTCGGGACAGGGGTATGAAAAACTGTTTTTT.

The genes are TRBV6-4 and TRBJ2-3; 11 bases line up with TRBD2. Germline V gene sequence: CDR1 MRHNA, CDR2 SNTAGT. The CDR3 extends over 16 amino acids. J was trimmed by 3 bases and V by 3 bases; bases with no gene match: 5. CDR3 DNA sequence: TGTGCCAGCAGTGATTTTAGCGGGGGGGCTACAGATACGCAGTATTTT. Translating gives CASSDFSGGATDTQYF.

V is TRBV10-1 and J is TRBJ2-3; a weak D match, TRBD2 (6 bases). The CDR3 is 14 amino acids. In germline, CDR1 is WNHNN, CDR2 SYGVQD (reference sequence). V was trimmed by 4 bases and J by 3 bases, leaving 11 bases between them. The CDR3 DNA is TGCGCCAGCAGTGGTCCGGGGGAGACAGATACGCAGTATTTT. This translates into CASSGPGETDTQYF.

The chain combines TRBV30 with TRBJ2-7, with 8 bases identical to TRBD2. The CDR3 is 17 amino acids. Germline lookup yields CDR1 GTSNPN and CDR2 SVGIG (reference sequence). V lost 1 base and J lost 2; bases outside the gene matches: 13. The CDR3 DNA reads TGTGCCTGGAGTGGGATAGCGGGGTCCCCCAAAGCCTACGAGCAGTACTTC. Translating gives CAWSGIAGSPKAYEQYF.

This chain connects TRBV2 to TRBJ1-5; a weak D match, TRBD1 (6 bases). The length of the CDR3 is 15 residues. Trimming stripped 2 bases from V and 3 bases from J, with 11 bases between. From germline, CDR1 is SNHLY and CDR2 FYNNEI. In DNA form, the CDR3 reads TGTGCCAGCAGTGAAAGGGGGTCGGTCAATCAGCCCCAGCATTTT. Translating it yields CASSERGSVNQPQHF.

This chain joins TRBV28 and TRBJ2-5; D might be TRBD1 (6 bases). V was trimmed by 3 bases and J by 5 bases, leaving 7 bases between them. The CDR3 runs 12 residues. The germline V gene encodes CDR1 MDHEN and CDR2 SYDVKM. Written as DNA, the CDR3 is TGTGCCAGCAGTTTCCAGGGGGAGACCCAGTACTTC. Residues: CASSFQGETQYF.

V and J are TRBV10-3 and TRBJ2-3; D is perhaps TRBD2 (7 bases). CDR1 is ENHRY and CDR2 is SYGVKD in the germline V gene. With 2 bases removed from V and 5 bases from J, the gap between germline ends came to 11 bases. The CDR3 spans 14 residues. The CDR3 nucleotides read TGTGCCATCAGTGAGAGGGGGAGGGGAGATACGCAGTATTTT. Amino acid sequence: CAISERGRGDTQYF.

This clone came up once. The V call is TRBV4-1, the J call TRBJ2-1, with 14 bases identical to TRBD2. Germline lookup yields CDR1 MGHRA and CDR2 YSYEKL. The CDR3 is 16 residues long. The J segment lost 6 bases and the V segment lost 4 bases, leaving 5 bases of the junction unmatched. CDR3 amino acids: CASSLGLAGDPNEQFF. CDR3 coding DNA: TGCGCCAGCAGCCTGGGACTAGCGGGAGACCCCAATGAGCAGTTCTTC.